In this sample, the clone carrying this T cell receptor (beta chain) turned up many times. The PCR made use of 60 Vbeta and 13 Jbeta primers. Generated by immunoSEQ multiplex PCR, the TCRdb table keeps only in-frame clones and is missing some. The sample lists approximately 120,000 clones, around 73% occurring once. This record belongs to a study of cytomegalovirus exposure and HLA in healthy donors. Trimming pared 3 bases from V and 4 bases from J, leaving 8 bases between. Germline CDR1 is SGHRS and CDR2 is YFSETQ. The CDR3 totals 13 residues. This chain uses TRBV5-1 with TRBJ1-3; no firm D call. Sequencing was performed on PBMCs. This clonotype was sampled from a man in his forties or fifties in good health and CMV-seronegative. CDR3 region: CASSSGSGNTIYF. In DNA form, the CDR3 reads TGCGCCAGCAGCTCCGGTTCAGGAAACACCATATATTTT.